This TCR beta chain was observed in a study of PD-1 blockade in classical Hodgkin lymphoma. Each patient experienced a relapse that followed autologous stem cell transplantation, and brentuximab vedotin exposure varied. In its sample, this clone was seen once. The CDR3 is made up of 17 amino acids. In germline, CDR1 is SEHNR, CDR2 FQNEAQ (reference sequence). Unmatched junction bases numbered 9, after V lost 2 bases and J lost 4 bases. Generated by immunoSEQ multiplex PCR, the TCRdb table keeps only in-frame clones and is missing some. The repertoire holds around 43,000 clones, with roughly 78% as singletons.

The clonotype originates from a human donor with classical Hodgkin lymphoma. This specimen consisted of peripheral blood mononuclear cells (PBMCs), obtained at baseline. The chain carries TRBV7-9 and TRBJ2-2; 8 bases are a match to TRBD1. The CDR3 DNA is TGTGCCAGCAGCTTACCGGGGACAGGCTACTCCACCGGGGAGCTGTTTTTT. It encodes CASSLPGTGYSTGELFF.